The 9 T cell receptor beta chains below all came from one sample that was sequenced in a study of regulatory T cells in long-lasting Graves disease. CDR3-region Arm-PCR and iRepertoire HTBI primers produced the TCR beta libraries. TCRdb independently ran MiXCR on the multiplex PCR reads; one entry per CDR3 protein. This sample has around 400,000 distinct CDR3 sequences, with around 15% found just once. Described time point: newly diagnosed GD, antithyroid drugs for less than 3 months. The TCR library was prepared using RNA isolated from PBMCs. This sample comprised peripheral blood mononuclear cells (PBMCs), obtained at new diagnosis, from a patient treated with antithyroid drugs. The origin of the receptors is a female donor with Graves disease.

This clonotype was counted many times. The V call is TRBV18, the J call TRBJ1-1; D ambiguous. Germline assignment: CDR1 KGHSH and CDR2 LQKENI. The germline V and J ends were trimmed by 6 bases and 1 base, with 9 bases remaining between them. The CDR3 runs 13 residues. The chain's CDR3 is CASSPQENTEAFF. CDR3 DNA: TGTGCCAGCTCCCCCCAGGAGAACACTGAAGCTTTCTTT.

The chain links TRBV6-2 or TRBV6-3 to TRBJ1-2; D perhaps matches TRBD1 (6 bases). CDR1 MNHEY and CDR2 SVGEGT come from the germline V gene. CDR3 size: 11 residues. Deletions cut 7 bases from V and 8 bases from J, with 11 bases between. CDR3 in amino acids: CASTGAYGYTF. The DNA for the CDR3 is TGTGCCAGCACGGGGGCCTACGGCTACACCTTC.

J is TRBJ2-1 and V is TRBV6-2 or TRBV6-3; 9 bases agree with TRBD1. The CDR3 extends over 16 amino acids. With V trimmed by 2 bases and J by 2 bases, 4 bases remained unmatched. CDR1 is MNHEY, CDR2 SVGEGT, per germline. CDR3 DNA: TGTGCCAGCAGTTACCCTAGACAGGGGGCCTACAATGAGCAGTTCTTC. It is translated as CASSYPRQGAYNEQFF.

This clonotype came up many times. The DNA of the CDR3 is TGTGCCAGCAGAGAGAGCCGCCGGGTGAACACTGAAGCTTTCTTT. Residues: CASRESRRVNTEAFF. The genes are TRBV6-1 and TRBJ1-1; unclear D gene. This CDR3 comprises 15 residues. The ends were cut back, 6 bases at V and 0 bases at J, with 14 bases in the middle. The germline V gene has CDR1 MNHNS and CDR2 SASEGT.

This clonotype was observed once. The rearrangement uses TRBV7-9 and TRBJ2-3; 9 nucleotides align to TRBD2. This CDR3 comprises 14 residues. The germline V gene encodes CDR1 SEHNR and CDR2 FQNEAQ (reference sequence). V shed 8 bases, J shed 4 bases, and the junction held 7 bases outside the gene matches. The CDR3 sequence is CASEGGGASDTQYF. CDR3 bases: TGTGCCAGCGAGGGCGGGGGGGCCTCAGATACGCAGTATTTT.

Written as DNA, the CDR3 is TGTGCCAGCAGTTTATTTTGGGGGCCGGATTCTGCCGGGGAGCTGTTTTTT. It codes for CASSLFWGPDSAGELFF. The chain recombines TRBV27 with TRBJ2-2; D is perhaps TRBD1 (6 bases). Trimming took off 1 base at V and 6 bases at J, with 18 bases between the two ends. Per germline, CDR1 MNHEY and CDR2 SMNVEV (reference sequence). This CDR3 region has 17 residues.

This clonotype appeared many times. The V call is TRBV12-3 or TRBV12-4, the J call TRBJ2-7; D call uncertain. V was clipped by 2 bases and J by 3 bases, with 11 bases between them. This CDR3 has 14 residues. The CDR3 here is CASSLYSGLYEQYF. The CDR3, as DNA: TGTGCCAGCAGTTTATATTCGGGTCTCTACGAGCAGTACTTC.

The V call is TRBV6-1, the J call TRBJ2-2; D remains ambiguous. The V end was cut by 6 bases, the J end by 5 bases, with 7 bases between. CDR1 MNHNS and CDR2 SASEGT come from the germline V gene. This CDR3 comprises 12 residues. In DNA form, the CDR3 reads TGTGCCAGCAGGCACCAGACCGGGGAGCTGTTTTTT. Protein: CASRHQTGELFF.

The chain employs TRBV19 and TRBJ1-2; perhaps TRBD1 as D (5 bases). CDR1 and CDR2 from the germline V gene are LNHDA and SQIVND (reference sequence). V shed 4 bases and J shed 4 bases, with 16 bases lying between them. This CDR3 has 15 amino acids. The CDR3 DNA reads TGTGCCAGTAGTACCTCTCGACAGTCGCCCTATGGCTACACCTTC. Translation gives CASSTSRQSPYGYTF.